The 23 T cell receptor beta chains reported below all come from one sample, sequenced in a study of follicular helper T cells after annual influenza vaccination (dated 2017 in TCRdb). Libraries were constructed by the immunoSEQ multiplex PCR assay. This immuneACCESS table, as held by TCRdb, lists in-frame sequences with V and J called but not all clones. Of the missing ones, under half trace to an unresolved V gene in checked studies; the others have no known cause. Counted in this sample were thousands of clones; about 81% of them appeared once. The top ten hold 4.1% of the sample. The time point label here, explained by the study, means: 2015-2016 season, 7 days after influenza vaccination. The sample consisted of CXCR5+ CD38- circulating T follicular helper cells from blood, taken 7 days after influenza vaccination. The cell subset or site label, read with the paper, signifies: circulating Tfh, non-naive CD4+CXCR5+PD-1+ (ICOS+CD38+ or ICOS-CD38-). These receptors all stem from an adult who received the influenza vaccine.

The J gene is TRBJ2-1, the V gene TRBV6-5; D is possibly TRBD1 (5 bases). In germline, CDR1 is MNHEY, CDR2 SVGAGI. Trimming took 2 bases from V and 8 from J, leaving 7 bases between them. The length of the CDR3 is 12 residues. The DNA of the CDR3 is TGTGCCAGCAGTTACAGGGGCGATGAGCAGTTCTTC. It specifies CASSYRGDEQFF.

Written as DNA, the CDR3 is TGTGCCAGCAGGCGTACGGGACTGGTAAACAATGAGCAGTTCTTC. Translation: CASRRTGLVNNEQFF. The V call is TRBV7-8, the J call TRBJ2-1; TRBD2 is a possible D gene (6 bases). The CDR3 loop spans 15 amino acids. V lost 6 bases to trimming and J lost 5 bases, with 17 bases between them. In germline, CDR1 is SGHVS, CDR2 FQNEAQ.

The V and J genes are TRBV28 and TRBJ2-2; TRBD2 might be the D (5 bases). Looked up from germline, CDR1 is MDHEN and CDR2 is SYDVKM. V was trimmed by 4 bases and J by 8 bases, leaving 11 bases between them. There are 13 residues in the CDR3. The CDR3 DNA reads as TGTGCCAGCAGTTACTTTCGGACTGGGGAGCTGTTTTTT. Amino acids: CASSYFRTGELFF.

The chain couples TRBV28 to TRBJ2-5, with a tentative D call TRBD2 (6 bases). The CDR3 totals 15 residues. Trimming stripped 9 bases from V and 5 bases from J, with 22 bases between. Germline lookup yields CDR1 MDHEN and CDR2 SYDVKM. CDR3 region: CASSETLQGLETQYF. The DNA of the CDR3 is TGTGCCAGTTCGGAAACACTTCAGGGACTGGAGACCCAGTACTTC.

The DNA of the CDR3 is TGTGCCAGCAGCTCAAACAGGGGGAAAGAGACCCAGTACTTC. Translation gives CASSSNRGKETQYF. This chain links TRBV7-2 with TRBJ2-5; 8 nucleotides agree with TRBD1. CDR1 is SGHTA and CDR2 is FQGNSA in the germline V gene. V dropped 4 bases and J dropped 3; count of bases not matched to a gene: 4. There are 14 residues in the CDR3.

In its sample, this clone was seen once. The chain joins TRBV12-5 to TRBJ2-3; no clear D. The germline V gene has CDR1 LGHNT and CDR2 FRNRAP. V was clipped by 1 base and J by 4 bases, with 12 bases between them. The CDR3 runs to 15 residues. The chain's CDR3 is CASGLGDRKADTQYF. The CDR3 DNA reads TGTGCTAGTGGTTTGGGGGATCGAAAGGCAGATACGCAGTATTTT.

The genes are TRBV4-1 and TRBJ2-5; D may be TRBD1 (5 bases). The CDR3 contains 14 residues. Per germline, CDR1 MGHRA and CDR2 YSYEKL. Trimming pared 2 bases from V and 1 base from J, leaving 8 bases between. CDR3 sequence (DNA): TGCGCCAGCAGCCAAAGACAGAGCCAAGAGACCCAGTACTTC. Protein: CASSQRQSQETQYF.

This chain uses TRBV29-1 with TRBJ2-1; 7 bases map to TRBD2. Unmatched junction bases numbered 9, after V lost 6 bases and J lost 10 bases. This CDR3 is built from 12 residues. Germline-derived CDR1 and CDR2 are SQVTM and ANQGSEA. The CDR3 protein is CSVDLGLDEQFF. DNA for the CDR3: TGCAGCGTGGATCTCGGACTAGACGAGCAGTTCTTC.

The chain is built from TRBV29-1 and TRBJ1-1; TRBD1 might be the D (6 bases). Germline loops: CDR1 SQVTM, CDR2 ANQGSEA. This CDR3 contains 13 residues. V gave up 5 bases and J gave up 1 base, with 11 bases separating them. The DNA of the CDR3 is TGCAGCGTTTCCTGGGGGCCGAACACTGAAGCTTTCTTT. Its translation: CSVSWGPNTEAFF.

V and J are TRBV7-2 and TRBJ2-7, with D tentatively TRBD1 or TRBD2 (5 bases each). Trimming pared 3 bases from V and 6 bases from J, leaving 18 bases between. There are 15 residues in the CDR3. Germline lookup yields CDR1 SGHTA and CDR2 FQGNSA. DNA of the CDR3: TGTGCCAGCAGCTTGTCGACGGGGCATGAGGGCGAGCAGTACTTC. This sequence encodes CASSLSTGHEGEQYF.

This chain uses TRBV30 with TRBJ2-1; D is possibly TRBD2 (6 bases). The CDR3 length is 12 residues. Germline lookup yields CDR1 GTSNPN and CDR2 SVGIG (reference sequence). This CDR3 is CAGSRLGVEQFF. CDR3 nucleotide sequence: TGTGCGGGGTCGAGACTAGGGGTGGAGCAGTTCTTC.

The chain links TRBV5-6 to TRBJ1-1, with 7 positions matching TRBD1. The CDR3 spans 12 residues. Germline V CDR1 and CDR2: SGHDT, YYEEEE. Trimming took 4 bases from V and 10 from J; bases not matched to a gene: 7. In nucleotides, the CDR3 is TGTGCCAGCAGCGTCGACAGGGTCGGAGCTTTCTTT. This gives the protein CASSVDRVGAFF.

V and J are TRBV19 and TRBJ2-2; 8 bases agree with TRBD1. V shed 6 bases, J shed 6 bases, and the junction held 6 bases outside the gene matches. The germline V gene has CDR1 LNHDA and CDR2 SQIVND (reference sequence). The CDR3 length is 14 residues. In DNA, the CDR3 is TGTGCCAGTAGGCGGACAGGGTCGTCCGGGGAGCTGTTTTTT. Protein product: CASRRTGSSGELFF.

The genes are TRBV30 and TRBJ1-3; D might be TRBD1 (6 bases). Deletions cut 2 bases from V and 4 bases from J, with 12 bases between. This CDR3 has 14 amino acids. CDR1 and CDR2 (germline): GTSNPN, SVGIG (reference sequence). The CDR3 DNA sequence: TGTGCCTGGAGTCTCCTGGGGGCCGGAAACACCATATATTTT. It codes for CAWSLLGAGNTIYF.

The V gene is TRBV18, the J gene TRBJ2-7; possible D gene TRBD1, 5 bases. This CDR3 is 13 amino acids long. In germline, CDR1 is KGHSH, CDR2 LQKENI. The ends were cut back, 3 bases at V and 5 bases at J, with 11 bases in the middle. The CDR3 DNA reads as TGTGCCAGCTCACCTGGAAGACAGAACGAGCAGTACTTC. This codes for CASSPGRQNEQYF.

This rearrangement joins TRBV10-3 to TRBJ2-3, with D tentatively TRBD1 or TRBD2 (6 bases each). The CDR3 consists of 16 residues. Trimming removed 4 bases at V and 4 bases at J, with 18 bases between. CDR1 is ENHRY and CDR2 is SYGVKD in the germline V gene. The CDR3 here is CAISGEGGGQADTQYF. The CDR3 coding sequence is TGTGCCATCAGTGGAGAAGGAGGGGGTCAGGCAGATACGCAGTATTTT.

The V gene is TRBV7-3, the J gene TRBJ2-1; TRBD2 is a possible D gene (7 bases). Germline CDR1 reads SGHTA; CDR2 reads FQGTGA. V dropped 7 bases and J dropped 7 bases, with 20 bases sitting between them. The CDR3 is made up of 15 amino acids. The CDR3 spells CASTPGGGGSNEQFF. The CDR3 nucleotides read TGTGCCAGCACCCCCGGGGGCGGGGGTTCGAATGAGCAGTTCTTC.

This chain joins TRBV28 and TRBJ1-5; TRBD1 matches 8 bases. There are 17 residues in the CDR3. Germline values: CDR1 MDHEN, CDR2 SYDVKM. V dropped 5 bases and J dropped 0; count of bases not matched to a gene: 9. CDR3 amino acids: CASSLGQGGYSNQPQHF. The CDR3 nucleotides are TGTGCCAGCAGTCTTGGACAGGGTGGGTATAGCAATCAGCCCCAGCATTTT.

This clone turned up a few times. This sequence joins TRBV30 and TRBJ2-2; D unresolved. V was shortened by 2 bases and J by 5 bases, with 6 bases between the two germline ends. Germline-derived CDR1 and CDR2 are GTSNPN and SVGIG (reference sequence). The length of the CDR3 is 12 residues. CDR3 sequence reads: CAWSWMTGELFF. The CDR3, as DNA: TGTGCCTGGAGTTGGATGACCGGGGAGCTGTTTTTT. Full variable domain (outside the CDR3, taken from reference TRBV30 and TRBJ2-2): SQTIHQWPATLVQPVGSPLSLECTVEGTSNPNLYWYRQAAGRGLQLLFYSVGIGQISSEVPQNLSASRPQDRQFILSSKKLLLSDSGFYLCAWSWMTGELFFGEGSRLTVL.

The chain combines TRBV9 with TRBJ1-6; D is uncertain. The germline gives CDR1 SGDLS, CDR2 YYNGEE. Between the trimmed V and J ends, which lost 4 bases and 10 bases, there was a span of 15 bases. This CDR3 comprises 14 residues. The CDR3 DNA sequence: TGTGCCAGCAGCCAAACCCAACAGAGGTCACCCCTCCACTTT. It is translated as CASSQTQQRSPLHF.

The chain combines TRBV5-5 with TRBJ2-1; D call uncertain. Germline loops: CDR1 SGHKS, CDR2 YYEKEE (reference sequence). The CDR3 length is 10 residues. The V and J ends lost 7 bases and 6 bases respectively, with 5 bases between them. CDR3 coding DNA: TGTGCCAGCGAGGCCAATGAGCAGTTCTTC. This gives the protein CASEANEQFF.

The genes are TRBV2 and TRBJ1-3; no reliable D call. Germline values: CDR1 SNHLY, CDR2 FYNNEI. V was clipped by 2 bases and J by 3 bases, with 5 bases between them. The CDR3 extends over 13 amino acids. The chain's CDR3 is CASSELYGNTIYF. For the CDR3, the DNA is TGTGCCAGCAGTGAACTGTATGGAAACACCATATATTTT.

This chain uses TRBV5-6 with TRBJ1-6; no definite D call. The V gene's germline CDR1 is SGHDT and CDR2 YYEEEE. Deletions cut 4 bases from V and 5 bases from J, with 16 bases between. The CDR3 totals 16 residues. The CDR3 DNA sequence: TGTGCCAGCAGCACCCTACCGGGCCAAAATAATTCACCCCTCCACTTT. Its protein product is CASSTLPGQNNSPLHF.